This is a list of T cell receptor beta chains from one sample in a study of blood T cells in healthy people across ages. Each CDR3 protein gets one entry after TCRdb re-called the 5' RACE reads with MiXCR. Among around 1.5 million distinct CDR3 sequences listed, approximately 59% were seen once. Sequenced input: blood. Receptor source: a man between 18 and 29 years old in good health. The CDR3 runs from the conserved cysteine through the conserved F or W. The order of the fields is clone size, D gene, J gene, V gene, CDR3 DNA, CDR3 protein. D genes are given only for firm matches. Some rows mark clone size as missing; the rest say once, few, many or name a class of expanded clone.

clone size: once
D gene: TRBD1
J gene: TRBJ2-7
V gene: TRBV4-2
CDR3 DNA: TGTGCCAGCAGCCAACCCGGGACAGGGTCGGCCGAGCAGTACTTC
CDR3 protein: CASSQPGTGSAEQYF

clone size: -
D gene: TRBD2
J gene: TRBJ2-1
V gene: TRBV20-1
CDR3 DNA: TGCAGTGCTAGAGATCTCGAGCGGGGGGGCTTTGAGCAGTTCTTC
CDR3 protein: CSARDLERGGFEQFF

clone size: -
D gene: -
J gene: TRBJ2-5
V gene: TRBV12-3/TRBV12-4
CDR3 DNA: TGTGCCAGCAGTTCTGCCGGGACCTTGGGAGAGACCCAGTACTTC
CDR3 protein: CASSSAGTLGETQYF

clone size: few
D gene: -
J gene: TRBJ1-4
V gene: TRBV4-2
CDR3 DNA: TGTGCCAGCAGCCAAGATGGGACCCGCCCTAATGAAAAACTGTTTTTT
CDR3 protein: CASSQDGTRPNEKLFF

clone size: -
D gene: TRBD1
J gene: TRBJ2-5
V gene: TRBV29-1
CDR3 DNA: TGCAGCGTTGCCCGGACAGGGTGGCAAGAGACCCAGTACTTC
CDR3 protein: CSVARTGWQETQYF

clone size: many
D gene: -
J gene: TRBJ2-1
V gene: TRBV4-2
CDR3 DNA: TGTGCCAGCAGCCAAGCCAATGAGCAGTTCTTC
CDR3 protein: CASSQANEQFF

clone size: -
D gene: TRBD1
J gene: TRBJ2-7
V gene: TRBV12-3/TRBV12-4
CDR3 DNA: TGTGCCAGCAGCCCCCCGGACAGGGACTACGAGCAGTACTTC
CDR3 protein: CASSPPDRDYEQYF

clone size: -
D gene: -
J gene: TRBJ2-1
V gene: TRBV6-5
CDR3 DNA: TGTGCCAGCAGTTATAAGAGGGGCAATGAGCAGTTCTTC
CDR3 protein: CASSYKRGNEQFF

clone size: -
D gene: TRBD2
J gene: TRBJ2-1
V gene: TRBV6-5
CDR3 DNA: TGTGCCAGCAGTTACCGGACTAGCGGGTCACCCGAGGGGCAGTTCTTC
CDR3 protein: CASSYRTSGSPEGQFF

clone size: few
D gene: -
J gene: TRBJ2-5
V gene: TRBV28
CDR3 DNA: TGTGCCAGCAGTTGGCGGGCCCGGGGATTGGAGACCCAGTACTTC
CDR3 protein: CASSWRARGLETQYF

clone size: few
D gene: -
J gene: TRBJ1-2
V gene: TRBV6-6
CDR3 DNA: TGTGCCAGCAACCCCCGACGTGGCGGCTACACCTTC
CDR3 protein: CASNPRRGGYTF

clone size: -
D gene: -
J gene: TRBJ2-3
V gene: TRBV12-3/TRBV12-4
CDR3 DNA: TGTGCCAGCAGTCTCTCCCCGGTCAGGACAGATACGCAGTATTTT
CDR3 protein: CASSLSPVRTDTQYF

clone size: few
D gene: -
J gene: TRBJ2-7
V gene: TRBV4-3
CDR3 DNA: TGCGCCAGCAGCCAAGGAAGGGTCGCCTACGAGCAGTACTTC
CDR3 protein: CASSQGRVAYEQYF

clone size: -
D gene: TRBD1
J gene: TRBJ1-6
V gene: TRBV6-5
CDR3 DNA: TGTGCCAGCACGACCCAGGGGGATAAGTCACCCCTCCACTTT
CDR3 protein: CASTTQGDKSPLHF

clone size: -
D gene: -
J gene: TRBJ1-2
V gene: TRBV6-6
CDR3 DNA: TGTGCCAGCACTCCTACAGGGATTCTTGCCTATGGCTACACCTTC
CDR3 protein: CASTPTGILAYGYTF

clone size: -
D gene: TRBD2
J gene: TRBJ2-1
V gene: TRBV5-1
CDR3 DNA: TGCGCCAGCAGCGCTAGCGGGGAGAAGACCAATGAGCAGTTCTTC
CDR3 protein: CASSASGEKTNEQFF

clone size: -
D gene: -
J gene: TRBJ2-1
V gene: TRBV20-1
CDR3 DNA: TGCAGTGCTAGACGGGCCCAATGGAATGAGCAGTTCTTC
CDR3 protein: CSARRAQWNEQFF

clone size: once
D gene: -
J gene: TRBJ1-2
V gene: TRBV7-9
CDR3 DNA: TGTGCCAGCAGCTTAGACCAGGAGGGTTACACCTTC
CDR3 protein: CASSLDQEGYTF

clone size: once
D gene: -
J gene: TRBJ1-2
V gene: TRBV12-3/TRBV12-4
CDR3 DNA: TGTGCCAGCAGTTCTTCTTTTTCGCCGTTCTATGGCTACACCTTC
CDR3 protein: CASSSSFSPFYGYTF

clone size: few
D gene: -
J gene: TRBJ2-7
V gene: TRBV7-9
CDR3 DNA: TGTGCCAGCAGCTTAACAGGGATGAGCTCCTACGAGCAGTACTTC
CDR3 protein: CASSLTGMSSYEQYF

clone size: -
D gene: -
J gene: TRBJ2-4
V gene: TRBV20-1
CDR3 DNA: TGCAGTGCTAGACCCCGGACGGACTTAGCCAAAAACATTCAGTACTTC
CDR3 protein: CSARPRTDLAKNIQYF

clone size: few
D gene: -
J gene: TRBJ1-2
V gene: TRBV27
CDR3 DNA: TGTGCCAGCAACGACAGAAGCTATGGCTACACCTTC
CDR3 protein: CASNDRSYGYTF

clone size: -
D gene: -
J gene: TRBJ2-3
V gene: TRBV14
CDR3 DNA: TGTGCCAGCAGCCAAGATGTAGGCTATACGCAGTATTTT
CDR3 protein: CASSQDVGYTQYF

clone size: -
D gene: -
J gene: TRBJ1-1
V gene: TRBV11-2
CDR3 DNA: TGTGCCAGCAGCTTAGTTCTATGGAACACTGAAGCTTTCTTT
CDR3 protein: CASSLVLWNTEAFF

clone size: once
D gene: -
J gene: TRBJ2-1
V gene: TRBV7-9
CDR3 DNA: TGCGCCAGCAGCTTAAAGGCAGAGAATAAGCAGTTCTTC
CDR3 protein: CASSLKAENKQFF

clone size: -
D gene: -
J gene: TRBJ1-2
V gene: TRBV6-6
CDR3 DNA: TGTGCCAGCAGTTCGGACAGAAATGGCTACACCTTC
CDR3 protein: CASSSDRNGYTF

clone size: few
D gene: -
J gene: TRBJ1-2
V gene: TRBV6-5
CDR3 DNA: TGTGCCAGCAGTCAGTCGGTTGCGGCCAGTCACTCTACCAACTATGGCTACACCTTC
CDR3 protein: CASSQSVAASHSTNYGYTF

clone size: -
D gene: -
J gene: TRBJ2-1
V gene: TRBV5-5
CDR3 DNA: TGTGCCAGCAGGCGAGCACTAGTGAGCTCCTACAATGAGCAGTTCTTC
CDR3 protein: CASRRALVSSYNEQFF

clone size: -
D gene: TRBD1
J gene: TRBJ2-1
V gene: TRBV29-1
CDR3 DNA: TGCAGCGTTGAAGATCGGCTGGGACAGGGGGCTTTCAATGAGCAGTTCTTC
CDR3 protein: CSVEDRLGQGAFNEQFF

clone size: -
D gene: -
J gene: TRBJ1-1
V gene: TRBV29-1
CDR3 DNA: TGCAGCGTTGGAGGGTCGAGCACTGAAGCTTTCTTT
CDR3 protein: CSVGGSSTEAFF

clone size: -
D gene: -
J gene: TRBJ1-4
V gene: TRBV20-1
CDR3 DNA: TGCAGTGCTAGGTACGGACCTGAAAAACTGTTTTTT
CDR3 protein: CSARYGPEKLFF

clone size: -
D gene: TRBD1
J gene: TRBJ2-4
V gene: TRBV2
CDR3 DNA: TGTGCCAGCAAGCGGGACAGGGGAGGAGGAAACATTCAGTACTTC
CDR3 protein: CASKRDRGGGNIQYF

clone size: -
D gene: -
J gene: TRBJ1-2
V gene: TRBV4-3
CDR3 DNA: TGCGCCAGCAGCCCGGCCACAGCTAACTATGGCTACACCTTC
CDR3 protein: CASSPATANYGYTF

clone size: -
D gene: TRBD1
J gene: TRBJ1-2
V gene: TRBV7-9
CDR3 DNA: TGTGCCAGCAGCTTACTTGACAGGGGAAATTATGGCTACACCTTC
CDR3 protein: CASSLLDRGNYGYTF

clone size: -
D gene: -
J gene: TRBJ2-7
V gene: TRBV3-1
CDR3 DNA: TGTGCCAGCAGCTCGACCGGCGGGGTAGGCTACGAGCAGTACTTC
CDR3 protein: CASSSTGGVGYEQYF

clone size: once
D gene: TRBD2
J gene: TRBJ2-7
V gene: TRBV20-1
CDR3 DNA: TGCAGTGCTAGGGGACTAGCGGGTCCCTTCAACGAGCAGTACTTC
CDR3 protein: CSARGLAGPFNEQYF

clone size: few
D gene: -
J gene: TRBJ1-4
V gene: TRBV4-3
CDR3 DNA: TGCGCCAGCAGCCACCTACGACACAGGGATGATAATGAAAAACTGTTTTTT
CDR3 protein: CASSHLRHRDDNEKLFF

clone size: few
D gene: TRBD1
J gene: TRBJ2-3
V gene: TRBV29-1
CDR3 DNA: TGCAGCGCCGGACAGGGTTGGTCAGATACGCAGTATTTT
CDR3 protein: CSAGQGWSDTQYF

clone size: -
D gene: -
J gene: TRBJ2-6
V gene: TRBV27
CDR3 DNA: TGTGCCAGCAACCCAACGGGTCTCACCCCTGGGGCCAACGTCCTGACTTTC
CDR3 protein: CASNPTGLTPGANVLTF

clone size: few
D gene: -
J gene: TRBJ2-5
V gene: TRBV12-3/TRBV12-4
CDR3 DNA: TGTGCCAGCAGCCCCATGTTCGAGACCCAGTACTTC
CDR3 protein: CASSPMFETQYF

clone size: few
D gene: -
J gene: TRBJ2-7
V gene: TRBV29-1
CDR3 DNA: TGCAGCACATCCGAGGGTTACGAGCAGTACTTC
CDR3 protein: CSTSEGYEQYF